This is a list of T cell receptor beta chains from one sample in a study of OX40 agonist ivuxolimab in advanced cancers. This table comes from immunoSEQ multiplex PCR, and its TCRdb copy is limited to in-frame clones, with some not included. The data show some 80,000 clones, with 84% seen just once and roughly 25% held by the top ten. Sequencing used CD4+ or CD8+ T cells sorted from blood, obtained in a trial of the OX40 agonist ivuxolimab. All receptors come from an adult with an advanced solid tumor such as melanoma, head and neck, liver or kidney cancer. The CDR3 runs from the conserved cysteine through the conserved F or W. Fields, in order: D gene, V gene, clone size, J gene, CDR3 DNA, CDR3 protein. A D gene is named only where the DNA matches it firmly. A clone size is listed for some rows: how often the clone was seen (once, few, many), or a class if it is expanded.

D gene: TRBD1; V gene: TRBV28; clone size: -; J gene: TRBJ2-7; CDR3 DNA: TGTGCCAGCAGTCCACGGGGACAGGGGACCCACGAGCAGTACTTC; CDR3 protein: CASSPRGQGTHEQYF
D gene: -; V gene: TRBV5-1; clone size: once; J gene: TRBJ1-4; CDR3 DNA: TGCGCCAGCAGCTCCGGGGGTAATGAAAAACTGTTTTTT; CDR3 protein: CASSSGGNEKLFF
D gene: -; V gene: TRBV6-5; clone size: -; J gene: TRBJ1-1; CDR3 DNA: TGTGCCAGCAGTACGGGACGACTAGAAGCTTTCTTT; CDR3 protein: CASSTGRLEAFF
D gene: -; V gene: TRBV21-1; clone size: -; J gene: TRBJ2-7; CDR3 DNA: TGTGCCAGCAGACAGTTCTACGAGCAGTACTTC; CDR3 protein: CASRQFYEQYF
D gene: TRBD2; V gene: TRBV5-1; clone size: -; J gene: TRBJ2-1; CDR3 DNA: TGCGCCAGCAGCTTCCAGGGGGCTAGCGGGGGAAATGAGCAGTTCTTC; CDR3 protein: CASSFQGASGGNEQFF
D gene: -; V gene: TRBV6-5; clone size: -; J gene: TRBJ1-1; CDR3 DNA: TGTGCCAGCAGAAAACGGAGCACGGCTGAAGCTTTCTTT; CDR3 protein: CASRKRSTAEAFF
D gene: -; V gene: TRBV7-2; clone size: once; J gene: TRBJ1-2; CDR3 DNA: TGTGCCAGCAGCTCCCCGACGACCTATGGCTACACCTTC; CDR3 protein: CASSSPTTYGYTF
D gene: -; V gene: TRBV29-1; clone size: once; J gene: TRBJ2-1; CDR3 DNA: TGCAGCGTTGGGGGCGAGACTAATGAGCAGTTCTTC; CDR3 protein: CSVGGETNEQFF
D gene: -; V gene: TRBV2; clone size: few; J gene: TRBJ1-1; CDR3 DNA: TGTGCCAGCAGTGTAGGCAGGGTTAGCACTGAAGCTTTCTTT; CDR3 protein: CASSVGRVSTEAFF
D gene: -; V gene: TRBV28; clone size: -; J gene: TRBJ1-6; CDR3 DNA: TGTGCCAGCAGTTTGGGGGGGTCCTTTGCCTCACCCCTCCACTTT; CDR3 protein: CASSLGGSFASPLHF
D gene: -; V gene: TRBV10-2; clone size: -; J gene: TRBJ1-6; CDR3 DNA: TGCGCCAGCAGTGAGCCGGTCTATAATTCACCCCTCCACTTT; CDR3 protein: CASSEPVYNSPLHF
D gene: -; V gene: TRBV9; clone size: once; J gene: TRBJ2-3; CDR3 DNA: TGTGCCAGCAGCGTGGGAGATACGCAGTATTTT; CDR3 protein: CASSVGDTQYF
D gene: TRBD1; V gene: TRBV7-6; clone size: -; J gene: TRBJ2-3; CDR3 DNA: TGTGCCAGCAGCCTCCGGGCAGGGGGTCCTCAGCCGTCCGGTATCACAGATACGCAGTATTTT; CDR3 protein: CASSLRAGGPQPSGITDTQYF
D gene: -; V gene: TRBV29-1; clone size: -; J gene: TRBJ2-1; CDR3 DNA: TGCAGCGTCCCACGGGGGAGCTCCTACAATGAGCAGTTCTTC; CDR3 protein: CSVPRGSSYNEQFF
D gene: -; V gene: TRBV27; clone size: -; J gene: TRBJ1-2; CDR3 DNA: TGTGCCAGCGGTTCGGGCTACACCTTC; CDR3 protein: CASGSGYTF
D gene: TRBD2; V gene: TRBV19; clone size: -; J gene: TRBJ2-1; CDR3 DNA: TGTGCCAGTAGTGTACTAGCGGCATCCAATGAGCAGTTCTTC; CDR3 protein: CASSVLAASNEQFF